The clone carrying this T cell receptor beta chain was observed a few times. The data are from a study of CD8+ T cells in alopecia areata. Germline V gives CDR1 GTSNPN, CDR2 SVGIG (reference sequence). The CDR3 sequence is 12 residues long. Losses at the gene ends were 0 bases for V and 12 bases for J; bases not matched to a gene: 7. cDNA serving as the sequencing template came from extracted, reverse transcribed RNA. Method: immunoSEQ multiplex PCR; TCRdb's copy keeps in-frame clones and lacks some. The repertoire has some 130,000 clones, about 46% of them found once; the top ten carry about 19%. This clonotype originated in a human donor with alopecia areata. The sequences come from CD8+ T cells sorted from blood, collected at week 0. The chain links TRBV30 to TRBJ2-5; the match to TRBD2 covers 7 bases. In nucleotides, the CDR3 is TGTGCCTGGAGTGTATTAGGGACTATAAAGTACTTC. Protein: CAWSVLGTIKYF.